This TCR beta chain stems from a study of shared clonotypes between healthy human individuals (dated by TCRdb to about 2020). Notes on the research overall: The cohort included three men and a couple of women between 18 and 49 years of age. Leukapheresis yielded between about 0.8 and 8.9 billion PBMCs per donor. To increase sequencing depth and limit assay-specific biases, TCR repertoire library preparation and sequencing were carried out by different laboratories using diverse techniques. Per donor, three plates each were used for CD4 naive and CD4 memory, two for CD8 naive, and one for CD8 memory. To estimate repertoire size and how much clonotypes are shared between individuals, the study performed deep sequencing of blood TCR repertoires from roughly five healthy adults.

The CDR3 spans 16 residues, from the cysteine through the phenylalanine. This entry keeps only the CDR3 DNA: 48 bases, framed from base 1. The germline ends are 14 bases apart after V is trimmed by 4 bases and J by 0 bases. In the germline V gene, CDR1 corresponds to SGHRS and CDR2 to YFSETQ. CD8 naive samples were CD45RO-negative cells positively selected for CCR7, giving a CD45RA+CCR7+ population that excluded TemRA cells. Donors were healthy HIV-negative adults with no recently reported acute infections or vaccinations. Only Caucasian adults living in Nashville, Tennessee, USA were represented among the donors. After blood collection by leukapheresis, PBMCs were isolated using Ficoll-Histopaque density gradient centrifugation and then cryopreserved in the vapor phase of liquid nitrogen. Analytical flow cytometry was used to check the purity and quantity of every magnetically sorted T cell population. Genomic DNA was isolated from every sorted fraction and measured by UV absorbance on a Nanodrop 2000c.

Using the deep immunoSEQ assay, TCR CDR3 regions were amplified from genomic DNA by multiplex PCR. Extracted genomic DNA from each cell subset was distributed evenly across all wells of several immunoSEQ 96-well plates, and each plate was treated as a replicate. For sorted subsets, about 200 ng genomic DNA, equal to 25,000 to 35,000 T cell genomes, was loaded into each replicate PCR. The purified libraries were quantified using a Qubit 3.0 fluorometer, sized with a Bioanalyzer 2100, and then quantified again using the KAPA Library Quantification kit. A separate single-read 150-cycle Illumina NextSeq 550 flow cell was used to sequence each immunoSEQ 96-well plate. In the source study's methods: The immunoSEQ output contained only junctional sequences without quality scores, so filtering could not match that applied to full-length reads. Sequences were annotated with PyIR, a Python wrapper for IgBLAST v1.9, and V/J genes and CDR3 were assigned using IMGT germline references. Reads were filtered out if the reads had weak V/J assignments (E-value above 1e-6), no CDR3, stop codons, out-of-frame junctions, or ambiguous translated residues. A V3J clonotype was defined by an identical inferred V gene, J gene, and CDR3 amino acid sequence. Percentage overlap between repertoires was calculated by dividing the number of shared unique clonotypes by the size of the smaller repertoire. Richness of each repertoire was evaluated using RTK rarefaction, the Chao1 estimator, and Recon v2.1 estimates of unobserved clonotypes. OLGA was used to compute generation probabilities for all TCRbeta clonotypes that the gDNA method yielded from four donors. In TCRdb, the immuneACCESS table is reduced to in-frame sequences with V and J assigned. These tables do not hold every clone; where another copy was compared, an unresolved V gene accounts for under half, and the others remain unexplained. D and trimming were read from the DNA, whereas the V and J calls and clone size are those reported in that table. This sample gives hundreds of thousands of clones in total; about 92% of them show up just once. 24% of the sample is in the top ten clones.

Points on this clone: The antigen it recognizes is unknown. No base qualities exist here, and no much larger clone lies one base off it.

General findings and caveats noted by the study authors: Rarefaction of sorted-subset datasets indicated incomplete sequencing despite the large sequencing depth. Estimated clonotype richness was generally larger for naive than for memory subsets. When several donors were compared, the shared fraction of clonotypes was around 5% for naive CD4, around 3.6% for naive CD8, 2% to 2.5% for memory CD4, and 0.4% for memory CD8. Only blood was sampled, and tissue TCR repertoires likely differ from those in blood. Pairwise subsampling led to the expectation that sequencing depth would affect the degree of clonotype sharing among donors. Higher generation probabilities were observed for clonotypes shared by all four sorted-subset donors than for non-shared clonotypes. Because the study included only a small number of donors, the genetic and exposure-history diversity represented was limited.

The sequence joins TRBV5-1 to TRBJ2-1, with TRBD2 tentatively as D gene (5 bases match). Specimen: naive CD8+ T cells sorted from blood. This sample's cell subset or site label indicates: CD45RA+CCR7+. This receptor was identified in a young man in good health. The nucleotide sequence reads TGCGCCAGCAGCCCAGAAGCGGAGAGCTCCTACAATGAGCAGTTCTTC. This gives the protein CASSPEAESSYNEQFF. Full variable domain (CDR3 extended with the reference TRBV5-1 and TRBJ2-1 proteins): KAGVTQTPRYLIKTRGQQVTLSCSPISGHRSVSWYQQTPGQGLQFLFEYFSETQRNKGNFPGRFSGRQFSNSRSEMNVSTLELGDSALYLCASSPEAESSYNEQFFGPGTRLTVL.